Included here is one TCR beta chain sequence, with context. The CDR3 is 14 residues long. V was cut by 8 bases and J by 3 bases, with 14 bases left in between. Germline CDR1 is MNHNY and CDR2 is SVGAGI (reference sequence). Using immunoSEQ multiplex PCR, the repertoire was profiled, and TCRdb retains in-frame clones only, with some absent. Of hundreds of thousands of clones detected, roughly 88% appear once; the ten largest clones hold around 0.01%. The record originates from a study of shared T cell receptors in the human thymus. Separately, the same data were catalogued under a study of human thymus T cells.

The receptor was derived from a boy younger than two with a congenital heart defect. The sequenced sample consisted of thymocytes. The rearrangement joins TRBV6-6 to TRBJ1-5, with D maybe TRBD1 (6 bases). Written as DNA, the CDR3 is TGTGCCAGCGGCCGAACAGGGAACAATCAGCCCCAGCATTTT. This sequence encodes CASGRTGNNQPQHF.